A selection of T cell receptor beta chains follows, all from one sample in a study of cytomegalovirus exposure and HLA in healthy donors. Sequenced by immunoSEQ multiplex PCR; TCRdb stores in-frame clones only, minus some. The sample shows about 93,000 clones, 55% to 70% of them seen only once. Sequenced material: PBMCs. These receptors were obtained from a boy aged 5 to 17 in good health and CMV-seropositive. Each CDR3 is given with its conserved first and last residue. Expanded clones get a size class; other rows say once, few or many, or leave the size out.

-	TRBV30	TRBJ1-1	CAWRGSTNTEAFF
once	TRBV6-9	TRBJ2-2	CASSYVPQGAVGSAGELFF
-	TRBV18	TRBJ1-1	CASSPINGQGTEAFF
-	TRBV5-6	TRBJ2-3	CASSVTQRGINTDTQYF
few	TRBV29-1	TRBJ2-7	CSVAPAYEQYF
-	TRBV9	TRBJ2-7	CASSPRGTVSYEQYF
-	TRBV5-1	TRBJ2-3	CASSLGSSGRWGDTQYF
-	TRBV30	TRBJ1-1	CAWSRTVNTEAFF
once	TRBV10-1	TRBJ2-5	CASSGSQEIGTQYF
-	TRBV5-6	TRBJ1-2	CASSLVGGGFFDGYTF
few	TRBV9	TRBJ2-1	CASSWERFDEQFF
-	TRBV7-9	TRBJ2-2	CASPAYDVGLAANTGELFF
-	TRBV6-1	TRBJ1-1	CASSEKLMNTEAFF